These 30 T cell receptor beta chains originate from one sample sequenced in a study of vaccination effects on CD4 cells after COVID-19 (dated by TCRdb to between 2021 and 2023). The antigens these receptors bind are not known. Libraries were constructed by the immunoSEQ multiplex PCR assay. Not all clones reach the TCRdb copy of this immuneACCESS table, which keeps in-frame sequences only. Checked studies attribute under half of the gap to unresolved V genes and leave the rest unexplained. Recorded for this sample are roughly 70,000 clones; roughly 80% of them occurred a single time. Jointly, the top ten make up more than 0.9% of the sample. The ViraFEST assay stimulated PBMC with viral peptide pools and then used TCR sequencing to identify antigen-specific CD4+ T cell clonotypes by expansion. After around 11 days of culture, CD4+ T cells were isolated with the EasySep CD4+ T cell isolation kit. Participants received two doses of either the BNT162b2 or the mRNA-1273 mRNA SARS-CoV-2 vaccine.

The sequencing here drew on CD4+ T cells from PBMCs cultured with HCoV-OC43 spike peptides, taken after COVID-19 vaccination. Sample cell subset or site, as interpreted from the label and publication: HCoV-OC43 spike overlapping peptide pool stimulation. The origin of the receptors is a human donor who received a COVID-19 vaccine.

The rearrangement links TRBV28 to TRBJ2-2; 8 bases align to TRBD2. CDR3 length: 16 residues. Germline loops: CDR1 MDHEN, CDR2 SYDVKM. V dropped 7 bases and J dropped 0; count of bases not matched to a gene: 7. CDR3 loop: CASTTSGSTNTGELFF. The CDR3 DNA follows: TGTGCCAGCACCACTAGCGGAAGTACGAACACCGGGGAGCTGTTTTTT.

This clone was detected once. This rearrangement joins TRBV5-1 to TRBJ2-5, with 8 bases aligning to TRBD2. This CDR3 has 15 amino acids. Germline V CDR1 and CDR2: SGHRS, YFSETQ. J gave up 4 bases and V 5 bases, and 10 bases lay outside the gene matches. DNA of the CDR3: TGCGCCAGCAGTAATCAAGCGGGGGCATCAGAGACCCAGTACTTC. Amino acids: CASSNQAGASETQYF.

This clone occurred once. This chain connects TRBV30 to TRBJ2-2; 12 bases agree with TRBD2. The J segment lost 4 bases and the V segment lost 3 bases, leaving 3 bases of the junction unmatched. Germline CDR1 and CDR2: GTSNPN and SVGIG (reference sequence). The CDR3 is 15 residues long. CDR3 in DNA: TGTGCCTGGAGAACTAGCGGGGGGTTCACCGGGGAGCTGTTTTTT. Translated, it gives CAWRTSGGFTGELFF.

The J gene is TRBJ2-7, the V gene TRBV19, with D possibly matching TRBD1 (5 bases). The CDR3 consists of 15 residues. CDR1 LNHDA and CDR2 SQIVND come from the germline V gene (reference sequence). V shed 4 bases and J shed 4 bases, with 17 bases lying between them. The CDR3 spells CASSNKGMRAYEQYV. Written as DNA, the CDR3 is TGTGCCAGTAGTAACAAGGGGATGCGAGCTTACGAGCAGTACGTC.

This clone was observed once. The chain links TRBV7-2 to TRBJ2-5; 11 nucleotides agree with TRBD1. The CDR3 has 15 residues. The V segment lost 1 base and the J segment 6 bases; nucleotides outside the gene matches: 4. The V gene's germline CDR1 is SGHTA and CDR2 FQGNSA. The CDR3, as DNA: TGTGCCAGCAGCTTAGGCGGACAGGGGGCCCAGACCCAGTACTTC. Protein sequence: CASSLGGQGAQTQYF.

The CDR3 sequence: CASSKGRTDRGGYGYTF. CDR3 sequence (DNA): TGTGCCAGCAGCAAAGGCCGAACGGACAGGGGGGGCTATGGCTACACCTTC. The rearrangement links TRBV7-2 to TRBJ1-2; 10 bases match TRBD1. The ends lost 5 bases at V and 4 bases at J; junction bases unmatched: 13. This CDR3 region has 17 residues. Germline-derived CDR1 and CDR2 are SGHTA and FQGNSA.

The V gene is TRBV5-1, the J gene TRBJ2-2; tentative D call: TRBD1 (5 bases). CDR3 length equals 14 residues. The germline gives CDR1 SGHRS, CDR2 YFSETQ. V lost 0 bases and J lost 14, with 17 bases in between. The CDR3 coding sequence is TGCGCCAGCAGCTTGGGGGGCTCGGCTTCGGAACTGTTTTTT. Encoded protein: CASSLGGSASELFF.

The chain couples TRBV5-1 to TRBJ2-7, with D possibly TRBD1 on 5 matching bases. Germline CDR1 is SGHRS and CDR2 is YFSETQ. This CDR3 is built from 13 residues. Between the trimmed V and J ends, which lost 4 bases and 8 bases, there was a span of 16 bases. Here the CDR3 reads CASSPGQGSKQYV. DNA for the CDR3: TGCGCCAGCAGCCCGGGCCAGGGAAGTAAGCAGTACGTC.

The chain carries TRBV6-5 and TRBJ1-5; D not certain. Germline assignment: CDR1 MNHEY and CDR2 SVGAGI. Trimming left V 6 bases short and J 3 bases short, with 9 bases between. This CDR3 is built from 13 residues. The CDR3 sequence is CASRSGLNQPQHF. The CDR3 region has the DNA TGTGCCAGCAGATCAGGTCTCAATCAGCCCCAGCATTTT.

The chain links TRBV29-1 to TRBJ1-3, with no clear D. The ends were cut back, 0 bases at V and 3 bases at J, with 15 bases in the middle. The germline gives CDR1 SQVTM, CDR2 ANQGSEA. The CDR3 sequence is 16 residues long. This chain's CDR3 is CSVEDLGSSSGNTIYF. Here the CDR3 DNA reads TGCAGCGTTGAAGATCTGGGATCGTCGAGTGGAAACACCATATATTTT.

This chain uses TRBV19 with TRBJ2-7; perhaps D is TRBD1 or TRBD2 (5 bases each). The ends were cut back, 3 bases at V and 6 bases at J, with 12 bases in the middle. The CDR3 runs to 13 residues. CDR1 LNHDA and CDR2 SQIVND come from the germline V gene (reference sequence). For the CDR3, the DNA is TGTGCCAGTAGTATGGGGACGTACGGCGAGCAGTACGTC. The encoded protein is CASSMGTYGEQYV.

J is TRBJ2-7 and V is TRBV7-9; D is unresolved. From germline, CDR1 is SEHNR and CDR2 FQNEAQ (reference sequence). CDR3 length: 15 residues. Trimming removed 5 bases at V and 4 bases at J, with 18 bases between. The CDR3 nucleotides read TGTGCCAGCAGCCCTTCTGAATCCGTTTGGTACGAGCAGTACGTC. It is translated as CASSPSESVWYEQYV.

The chain carries TRBV6-5 and TRBJ1-1; D is unclear. The CDR3 sequence is 14 residues long. Germline-derived CDR1 and CDR2 are MNHEY and SVGAGI. V lost 3 bases and J lost 7, with 15 bases in between. The CDR3 region has the DNA TGTGCCAGCAGTTATTCCGCCTCGGGTAGTGAAGCTTTCTTT. It encodes CASSYSASGSEAFF.

The V call is TRBV5-1, the J call TRBJ1-1; tentatively, D is TRBD1 (5 bases). The CDR3 is made up of 16 amino acids. The germline CDR1 and CDR2 sequences are SGHRS and YFSETQ. V lost 0 bases, J lost 1 base, and 13 bases lay in between. CDR3 region: CASSLESGAGNTEAFF. CDR3 bases: TGCGCCAGCAGCTTGGAGAGTGGGGCGGGGAACACTGAAGCTTTCTTT.

V is TRBV19 and J is TRBJ2-2; 7 bases map to TRBD1. CDR1 is LNHDA, CDR2 SQIVND, per germline (reference sequence). This CDR3 is 13 amino acids long. The V gene end was trimmed by 10 bases and the J gene end by 1 base; junction bases not matched to a gene: 3. In DNA form, the CDR3 reads TGTGCCACTAGGGACAGGAACACCGGGGAGCTGTTTTTT. It codes for CATRDRNTGELFF.

The chain recombines TRBV5-1 with TRBJ2-6; a weak D match, TRBD2 (6 bases). Germline CDR1 reads SGHRS; CDR2 reads YFSETQ. The V end lost 1 base, the J end lost 1 base, and 15 bases lay between the germline ends. The CDR3 extends over 18 amino acids. As DNA, the CDR3 is TGCGCCAGCAGCTTGTGGGACTTCGGAAATTCTGGGGCCAACGTCCTGACTTTC. This sequence encodes CASSLWDFGNSGANVLTF. Together with reference TRBV5-1 and TRBJ2-6, the CDR3 gives the full variable domain: KAGVTQTPRYLIKTRGQQVTLSCSPISGHRSVSWYQQTPGQGLQFLFEYFSETQRNKGNFPGRFSGRQFSNSRSEMNVSTLELGDSALYLCASSLWDFGNSGANVLTFGAGSRLTVL.

The rearrangement uses TRBV5-1 and TRBJ1-2, with 9 positions matching TRBD1. The germline CDR1 and CDR2 sequences are SGHRS and YFSETQ. CDR3 size: 16 residues. Losses at the gene ends were 4 bases for V and 0 bases for J; bases not matched to a gene: 7. CDR3 sequence (DNA): TGCGCCAGCAGCGGAAGGACAGGGGCCGCTAACTATGGCTACACCTTC. It encodes CASSGRTGAANYGYTF.

This rearrangement joins TRBV2 to TRBJ1-2; D is uncertain. The CDR3 consists of 11 residues. Trimming removed 4 bases from V and 13 bases from J, with 13 bases in between. The germline V gene encodes CDR1 SNHLY and CDR2 FYNNEI. Here the CDR3 reads CASSVVRIATF. The CDR3 DNA is TGTGCCAGCAGTGTGGTAAGGATTGCCACCTTC.

The table lists this clone with a few counts. CDR3 nucleotide sequence: TGTGCCAGCAGCCATGGGCGGGGGACCGGGGAGCTGTTTTTT. This translates into CASSHGRGTGELFF. The chain uses TRBV4-2 and TRBJ2-2; TRBD2 agrees at 7 bases. CDR3 length: 14 amino acids. Germline CDR1 LGHNA, CDR2 YNFKEQ. J lost 5 bases, V lost 3 bases, and 3 bases had no gene match.

This chain uses TRBV25-1 with TRBJ2-3; TRBD1 matches at 7 bases. Per germline, CDR1 MGHDK and CDR2 SYGVNS. There are 14 residues in the CDR3. V lost 6 bases, J lost 5 bases, and 8 bases stayed unmatched. CDR3 protein: CASRSTGTGDTQYF. The DNA for the CDR3 is TGTGCCAGCAGGTCGACAGGGACCGGAGATACGCAGTATTTT. Variable domain in full (rest from reference TRBV25-1 and TRBJ2-3): EADIYQTPRYLVIGTGKKITLECSQTMGHDKMYWYQQDPGMELHLIHYSYGVNSTEKGDLSSESTVSRIRTEHFPLTLESARPSHTSQYLCASRSTGTGDTQYFGPGTRLTVL.

The chain is built from TRBV30 and TRBJ1-6; tentatively, D is TRBD1 (5 bases). Germline values: CDR1 GTSNPN, CDR2 SVGIG (reference sequence). The CDR3 has 14 residues. Trimming took 7 bases from V and 0 from J, leaving 10 bases between them. Here the CDR3 reads CALRTPSYNSPLHF. The CDR3 region has the DNA TGTGCCTTAAGGACACCCTCCTATAATTCACCCCTCCACTTT.

V is TRBV6-2 or TRBV6-3 and J is TRBJ1-2, with 9 bases that match TRBD1. The CDR3 extends over 16 amino acids. The trim removed 4 bases at V and 5 bases at J, leaving 11 bases unmatched. Germline lookup yields CDR1 MNHEY and CDR2 SVGEGT. This CDR3 is CASSWGPTGTGYGYTF. The CDR3 DNA reads TGTGCCAGCAGTTGGGGTCCAACCGGGACAGGGTATGGCTACACCTTC.

This sequence joins TRBV28 and TRBJ1-1; 8 nucleotides align to TRBD1. The germline CDR1 and CDR2 sequences are MDHEN and SYDVKM. The CDR3 contains 15 residues. V gave up 7 bases and J gave up 4 bases; unmatched junction bases: 11. The CDR3 region is CASTLQGGLSTEAFF. CDR3 DNA: TGTGCCAGCACCTTACAGGGGGGCCTGAGCACTGAAGCTTTCTTT.

The gene calls are TRBV12-3 or TRBV12-4 and TRBJ1-5; D is uncertain. The CDR3 has 12 amino acids. V was pared by 6 bases and J by 0 bases, with 3 bases between. CDR3 in DNA: TGTGCCAGCAGGGATAGCAATCAGCCCCAGCATTTT. It encodes CASRDSNQPQHF.

The gene calls are TRBV19 and TRBJ2-2; 11 bases line up with TRBD1. V lost 7 bases and J lost 9; bases outside the gene matches: 13. Germline V CDR1 and CDR2: LNHDA, SQIVND (reference sequence). The CDR3 contains 16 residues. In DNA form, the CDR3 reads TGTGCCAGTACCTTCCGGGACAGGGGGAGCGCCAGGGAGCTGTTTTTT. Translation gives CASTFRDRGSARELFF.

This chain connects TRBV2 to TRBJ2-1, with D possibly matching TRBD1 (5 bases). Germline V gives CDR1 SNHLY, CDR2 FYNNEI. Trimming shortened V by 6 bases and J by 0 bases, and 9 bases separated the two germline ends. The CDR3 extends over 14 amino acids. In DNA, the CDR3 is TGTGCCAGCAGAGGACAAAGCTCCTACAATGAGCAGTTCTTC. Translation: CASRGQSSYNEQFF. Full variable domain (remainder filled in from reference TRBV2 and TRBJ2-1): EPEVTQTPSHQVTQMGQEVILRCVPISNHLYFYWYRQILGQKVEFLVSFYNNEISEKSEIFDDQFSVERPDGSNFTLKIRSTKLEDSAMYFCASRGQSSYNEQFFGPGTRLTVL.

This chain links TRBV9 with TRBJ1-3, with a tentative D call TRBD1 (6 bases). Between the trimmed V and J ends, which lost 4 bases and 0 bases, there was a span of 11 bases. The CDR3 length is 15 residues. The V gene's germline CDR1 is SGDLS and CDR2 YYNGEE. CDR3 amino acids: CASSSRTDSGNTIYF. The CDR3 DNA reads as TGTGCCAGCAGCTCCCGGACAGACTCTGGAAACACCATATATTTT.

The chain employs TRBV5-6 and TRBJ1-3; D might be TRBD1 (6 bases). V lost 1 base and J 3 bases, leaving 11 bases between the germline ends. The length of the CDR3 is 15 residues. The germline CDR1 and CDR2 sequences are SGHDT and YYEEEE. The CDR3 region has the DNA TGTGCCAGCAGCTTGTCGGGGGGCAGTGGAAACACCATATATTTT. It codes for CASSLSGGSGNTIYF. Filled out from reference TRBV5-6 and TRBJ1-3, the complete variable domain reads DAGVTQSPTHLIKTRGQQVTLRCSPKSGHDTVSWYQQALGQGPQFIFQYYEEEERQRGNFPDRFSGHQFPNYSSELNVNALLLGDSALYLCASSLSGGSGNTIYFGEGSWLTVV.

V gene TRBV5-1 combines with J gene TRBJ1-1; D gene uncertain. V was trimmed by 2 bases and J by 1 base, leaving 9 bases between them. The germline V gene has CDR1 SGHRS and CDR2 YFSETQ. This CDR3 is 14 amino acids long. CDR3 in DNA: TGCGCCAGCAGCTTACTCCAGCAGAACACTGAAGCTTTCTTT. Amino acids: CASSLLQQNTEAFF. Based on the CDR3 plus reference TRBV5-1 and TRBJ1-1, the full variable domain is KAGVTQTPRYLIKTRGQQVTLSCSPISGHRSVSWYQQTPGQGLQFLFEYFSETQRNKGNFPGRFSGRQFSNSRSEMNVSTLELGDSALYLCASSLLQQNTEAFFGQGTRLTVV.

The chain employs TRBV30 and TRBJ2-3; D may be TRBD1 (7 bases). Trimming pared 8 bases from V and 6 bases from J, leaving 15 bases between. This CDR3 comprises 12 residues. CDR1 is GTSNPN, CDR2 SVGIG, per germline (reference sequence). The CDR3 protein is CAGRPGGDTQYF. The CDR3 DNA sequence: TGTGCCGGAAGGCCAGGGGGGGATACGCAGTATTTT.